The 10 T cell receptor beta chains in this list originate from one sample, sequenced in a study of early T cells in non-severe SARS-CoV-2 infection. TCRdb used MiXCR to reprocess the 5' RACE reads, holding one entry per CDR3 protein. Of some 30,000 distinct CDR3 sequences listed, around 6% are singletons. Specimen: whole blood. The receptor source for this set is an adult who was a healthcare worker with PCR-confirmed SARS-CoV-2 infection or an uninfected control (not recorded which).

This sequence joins TRBV6-6 and TRBJ1-2; D call uncertain. Trimming stripped 6 bases from V and 4 bases from J, with 9 bases between. CDR1 MNHNY and CDR2 SVGAGI come from the germline V gene (reference sequence). The CDR3 length is 12 residues. CDR3 loop: CASSVKGYGYTF. CDR3 nucleotides: TGTGCCAGCAGCGTGAAAGGCTATGGCTACACCTTC.

This clonotype came up many times. The chain uses TRBV9 and TRBJ2-1; 7 bases line up with TRBD2. The germline CDR1 and CDR2 sequences are SGDLS and YYNGEE. The CDR3 covers 15 residues. J was trimmed by 5 bases and V by 2 bases; bases with no gene match: 7. The CDR3 sequence is CASSVRDYADNEQFF. The DNA for the CDR3 is TGTGCCAGCAGCGTCCGGGACTACGCCGACAATGAGCAGTTCTTC.

This clonotype was recorded a few times. The genes are TRBV28 and TRBJ2-1; 14 bases match TRBD2. CDR1 MDHEN and CDR2 SYDVKM come from the germline V gene. Trimming at V came to 5 bases and at J to 0 bases, leaving 0 bases not matched to a gene. The CDR3 has 16 residues. DNA of the CDR3: TGTGCCAGCAGTGGGACTAGCGGGAGCTCCTACAATGAGCAGTTCTTC. This translates into CASSGTSGSSYNEQFF.

This chain joins TRBV10-2 and TRBJ2-2; 7 nucleotides align to TRBD2. The CDR3 is 16 residues long. With 5 bases clipped from V and 5 bases from J, the junction kept 11 bases outside the gene matches. The germline gives CDR1 WSHSY, CDR2 SAAADI. CDR3 protein: CASSLDSGINTGELFF. As DNA, the CDR3 is TGCGCCAGCAGTTTAGACAGCGGGATCAATACCGGGGAGCTGTTTTTT.

This clonotype was seen only a few times. The V and J genes are TRBV7-8 and TRBJ2-5; 9 bases are shared with TRBD2. Germline lookup yields CDR1 SGHVS and CDR2 FQNEAQ. CDR3 size: 14 residues. V shed 1 base and J 5 bases; nucleotides not matched to a gene: 2. The CDR3 reads CASSLGGRAETQYF. CDR3 nucleotides: TGTGCCAGCAGCTTAGGCGGGAGGGCTGAGACCCAGTACTTC. Based on the CDR3 plus reference TRBV7-8 and TRBJ2-5, the full variable domain is GAGVSQSPRYKVAKRGQDVALRCDPISGHVSLFWYQQALGQGPEFLTYFQNEAQLDKSGLPSDRFFAERPEGSVSTLKIQRTQQEDSAVYLCASSLGGRAETQYFGPGTRLLVL.

This clonotype is medium-sized (0.01 to 0.1%) within its sample. This sequence joins TRBV5-1 and TRBJ2-6; tentatively, D is TRBD2 (6 bases). The V and J ends lost 1 base and 4 bases respectively, with 12 bases between them. The CDR3 has 16 amino acids. CDR1 is SGHRS and CDR2 is YFSETQ in the germline V gene. The CDR3 here is CASSLREISGANVLTF. The CDR3 DNA follows: TGCGCCAGCAGCTTGCGGGAGATATCCGGGGCCAACGTCCTGACTTTC.

The rearrangement links TRBV24-1 to TRBJ2-7; D may be TRBD1 (6 bases). This CDR3 comprises 13 residues. V was cut by 2 bases and J by 5 bases, with 9 bases left in between. Germline values: CDR1 KGHDR, CDR2 SFDVKD. CDR3 nucleotide sequence: TGTGCCACCAGTGATTCGACAGGTCACGAGCAGTACTTC. This gives the protein CATSDSTGHEQYF.

This clonotype was seen ten or more times. Its ends do not fully match the called genes, so a read error is possible. The chain is built from TRBV4-2 and TRBJ2-1; tentatively, D is TRBD2 (6 bases). The CDR3 totals 16 residues. In germline, CDR1 is LGHNA, CDR2 YNFKEQ. This CDR3 is CASSRRGSGIGNEQFF. For the CDR3, the DNA is TGTGCCAGCAGCCGGAGGGGTTCTGGGATTGGCAATGAGCAGTTTTTC.

This clonotype is labeled as medium-sized. The chain joins TRBV20-1 to TRBJ1-5; perhaps TRBD1 as D (6 bases). V was pared by 0 bases and J by 6 bases, with 15 bases between. The CDR3 spans 15 residues. Germline CDR1 reads DFQATT; CDR2 reads SNEGSKA (reference sequence). The CDR3 DNA reads as TGCAGTGCTAGAGATGGATCAGGGGATTTTCAGCCCCAGCATTTT. Translating it yields CSARDGSGDFQPQHF.

The table lists this clonotype with many counts. The chain links TRBV30 to TRBJ1-2; no clear D. V was clipped by 5 bases and J by 2 bases, with 9 bases between them. The CDR3 is 12 residues long. Germline V gives CDR1 GTSNPN, CDR2 SVGIG (reference sequence). In nucleotides, the CDR3 is TGTGCCTGGGGACCGGCAAACTATGGCTACACCTTC. It codes for CAWGPANYGYTF.